Presented here are 13 T cell receptor beta chains from one specimen sequenced in a study of T cell responses to AZD1222 COVID-19 vaccine. Method: immunoSEQ multiplex PCR; TCRdb's copy keeps in-frame clones and lacks some. This table has some 200,000 clones, roughly 90% appearing once. The sequencing used peripheral blood, collected 28 days after the second AZD1222 dose. The source of these receptors is an adult who received the AZD1222 COVID-19 vaccine.

The chain is built from TRBV9 and TRBJ2-5, with no clear D. Trimming cost V 4 bases and J 5 bases, with 15 bases left between them. The CDR3 length is 14 residues. Germline CDR1 reads SGDLS; CDR2 reads YYNGEE. The CDR3 loop is CASSPGRAGETQYF. DNA for the CDR3: TGTGCCAGCAGCCCCGGAAGGGCTGGGGAGACCCAGTACTTC.

This chain uses TRBV28 with TRBJ1-3; TRBD1 is a possible D gene (6 bases). This CDR3 spans 14 amino acids. Trimming took 5 bases from V and 0 from J, leaving 8 bases between them. Germline lookup yields CDR1 MDHEN and CDR2 SYDVKM. The DNA for the CDR3 is TGTGCCAGCAGTAGACAGGTCTCTGGAAACACCATATATTTT. Translating it yields CASSRQVSGNTIYF.

In nucleotides, the CDR3 is TGTGCCAGCGGGTTGTTCTCCTACAATGAGCAGTTCTTC. It translates to CASGLFSYNEQFF. The gene calls are TRBV6-6 and TRBJ2-1, with D unresolved. From germline, CDR1 is MNHNY and CDR2 SVGAGI (reference sequence). The V end lost 8 bases, the J end lost 0 bases, and 8 bases lay between the germline ends. This CDR3 spans 13 amino acids.

The table lists this clone with a count of one. The rearrangement uses TRBV7-9 and TRBJ2-3; TRBD2 matches 14 bases. The CDR3 spans 17 residues. Unmatched junction bases numbered 7, after V lost 4 bases and J lost 4 bases. Germline assignment: CDR1 SEHNR and CDR2 FQNEAQ (reference sequence). CDR3 sequence (DNA): TGTGCCAGCAGCTATTGGAGGACTAGCGGGAGGCCAGATACGCAGTATTTT. Translation gives CASSYWRTSGRPDTQYF.

V gene TRBV9 combines with J gene TRBJ1-1, with D tentatively TRBD1 (6 bases). The CDR3 loop spans 12 amino acids. CDR1 is SGDLS, CDR2 YYNGEE, per germline. V was clipped by 2 bases and J by 13 bases, with 15 bases between them. The CDR3 DNA follows: TGTGCCAGCAGCGTCGTACAGGGAAAAGTTTTCTTT. It specifies CASSVVQGKVFF. The whole variable domain, filled in from reference TRBV9 and TRBJ1-1, reads DSGVTQTPKHLITATGQRVTLRCSPRSGDLSVYWYQQSLDQGLQFLIQYYNGEERAKGNILERFSAQQFPDLHSELNLSSLELGDSALYFCASSVVQGKVFFGQGTRLTVV.

V gene TRBV6-5 combines with J gene TRBJ1-3; D may be TRBD1 (6 bases). The CDR3 spans 15 residues. Per germline, CDR1 MNHEY and CDR2 SVGAGI. Trimming stripped 6 bases from V and 0 bases from J, with 12 bases between. DNA of the CDR3: TGTGCCAGCAGAAGGGACAACAACTCTGGAAACACCATATATTTT. Protein product: CASRRDNNSGNTIYF.

The chain employs TRBV6-2 or TRBV6-3 and TRBJ2-4; TRBD1 agrees at 7 bases. The germline CDR1 and CDR2 sequences are MNHEY and SVGEGT. J was trimmed by 6 bases and V by 6 bases; bases with no gene match: 5. The CDR3 spans 13 residues. Written as DNA, the CDR3 is TGTGCCAGCAGCTGGGACAGAAGAAACATTCAGTACTTC. Amino acids: CASSWDRRNIQYF.

This clone was found once. The J gene is TRBJ2-1, the V gene TRBV27; D call uncertain. The CDR3 covers 15 residues. V was trimmed by 6 bases and J by 8 bases, leaving 20 bases between them. The germline gives CDR1 MNHEY, CDR2 SMNVEV (reference sequence). As DNA, the CDR3 is TGTGCCAGCAGCCGGGTAGTTGACTCTTACCATGAGCAGTTCTTC. It translates to CASSRVVDSYHEQFF.

This clone was seen just once. V and J are TRBV18 and TRBJ2-7, with TRBD1 matching over 8 bases. V lost 6 bases and J lost 1; bases outside the gene matches: 14. The CDR3 totals 17 residues. CDR1 is KGHSH and CDR2 is LQKENI in the germline V gene. The DNA for the CDR3 is TGTGCCAGCTCGCCCTCTCGCGGACAGGGTGAATCCTACGAGCAGTACTTC. Amino acid sequence: CASSPSRGQGESYEQYF.

The V gene is TRBV20-1, the J gene TRBJ2-7; no definite D call. V was clipped by 3 bases and J by 7 bases, with 10 bases between them. CDR1 is DFQATT and CDR2 is SNEGSKA in the germline V gene (reference sequence). This CDR3 region has 11 residues. In DNA form, the CDR3 reads TGCAGTGCTAGCCGGCTGGGGGAGCAGTACTTC. Translated: CSASRLGEQYF.

The gene calls are TRBV30 and TRBJ2-7; possibly TRBD1 for D (7 bases). The CDR3 covers 16 residues. Germline CDR1 GTSNPN, CDR2 SVGIG (reference sequence). Trimming pared 2 bases from V and 0 bases from J, leaving 17 bases between. Here the CDR3 reads CAWSPGDSDLSYEQYF. The CDR3 nucleotides are TGTGCCTGGAGTCCGGGGGACAGCGATCTCTCCTACGAGCAGTACTTC.

The rearrangement links TRBV2 to TRBJ2-7, with TRBD1 identical over 9 bases. The CDR3 has 15 amino acids. V trimming: 6 bases; J trimming: 5 bases; junction bases outside the gene matches: 11. Germline-derived CDR1 and CDR2 are SNHLY and FYNNEI. CDR3 in DNA: TGTGCCAGCAGAGGAGGACAGGGGAGTTTCCACGAGCAGTACTTC. It translates to CASRGGQGSFHEQYF.

This clone was recorded only once. V gene TRBV11-2 combines with J gene TRBJ2-1; possibly TRBD1 or TRBD2 for D (5 bases each). The CDR3 sequence is 15 residues long. V lost 1 base, J lost 4 bases, and 11 bases lay in between. Germline CDR1 reads SGHAT; CDR2 reads FQNNGV. CDR3 sequence: CASSLGGPHYNEQFF. The CDR3 DNA follows: TGTGCCAGCAGCTTAGGGGGACCACATTACAATGAGCAGTTCTTC.